A selection of T cell receptor beta chains follows, all from one sample in a study of blood T cell repertoires in COVID-19. TCRdb's copy holds only in-frame clones and misses some; the assay was immunoSEQ multiplex PCR. The data show fewer than 350,000 clones, approximately 89% seen once. The sequencing input was peripheral blood. The receptors here all came from a woman in her forties or fifties who had recovered from COVID-19. CDR3s include the opening cysteine and the closing phenylalanine or tryptophan. D genes are given only for firm matches. Clone sizes are given selectively: once, few, many, or a class where the clone is expanded.

TGTGCCAGCGGTGATGGGGGCGCCTATAATTCACCCCTCCACTTT	CASGDGGAYNSPLHF	TRBV28	-	TRBJ1-6	-
TGTGCCAGCAGCTTGACAGGGAATGAGCAGTTCTTC	CASSLTGNEQFF	TRBV5-4	-	TRBJ2-1	-
TGTGCCAGCAGCCTGACGCGGCGGACTAGCGGGAGCATAGATACGCAGTATTTT	CASSLTRRTSGSIDTQYF	TRBV7-2	TRBD2	TRBJ2-3	few
TGTGCCAGCAGTTCCGCGACAGGCATCGGTGGCTACACCTTC	CASSSATGIGGYTF	TRBV7-8	-	TRBJ1-2	once
TGTGCCAGCTCACCCGAGGCGGGCGGGGATGGCTACACCTTC	CASSPEAGGDGYTF	TRBV18	-	TRBJ1-2	-
TGTGCCAGCAGCCCTTCACGCCGGGACAGAGACAACCAAGAGACCCAGTACTTC	CASSPSRRDRDNQETQYF	TRBV7-2	TRBD1	TRBJ2-5	-
TGTGCCAGCAGCTTGGACAGGTCGGACGGCTACACCTTC	CASSLDRSDGYTF	TRBV5-6	-	TRBJ1-2	-
TGCGCCAGCAGCCCCGGGACAGGGCTTCCTAACTATGGCTACACCTTC	CASSPGTGLPNYGYTF	TRBV4-1	TRBD1	TRBJ1-2	-
TGTGCCACCGGCAGGACAGGGATTAGGGAGCAGTACTTC	CATGRTGIREQYF	TRBV7-2	TRBD1	TRBJ2-7	-
TGTGCCAGCAGCCAAGATTACGACAGACCTTTCTACGAGCAGTACTTC	CASSQDYDRPFYEQYF	TRBV3-1/TRBV3-2	-	TRBJ2-7	-
TGTGCCAGCTCAGCCGCTGGACACCACTCCTACAATGAGCAGTTCTTC	CASSAAGHHSYNEQFF	TRBV18	-	TRBJ2-1	-
TGTGCCAGCAGCCTGTCAGGACAGGGCAATCAGCCCCAGCATTTT	CASSLSGQGNQPQHF	TRBV28	TRBD1	TRBJ1-5	-
TGTGCCAGCAGCTTAGGGCTGGGGGCCACAGATACGCAGTATTTT	CASSLGLGATDTQYF	TRBV11-2	-	TRBJ2-3	-
TGCAGCGTTTCAGTGACAGGGGTGCCCACTGAAGCTTTCTTT	CSVSVTGVPTEAFF	TRBV29-1	TRBD1	TRBJ1-1	-
TGTGCCAGCAGTTACTCGAGGGACTATGGCTACACCTTC	CASSYSRDYGYTF	TRBV6-6	-	TRBJ1-2	-
TGTGCCAGCACCGTCGTGACAGGGAGGTCCAACGAGCAGTACTTC	CASTVVTGRSNEQYF	TRBV6-6	-	TRBJ2-7	few
TGCAGCGTTGAAGGGGACAGGGAGGATCGCTACGAGCAGTACTTC	CSVEGDREDRYEQYF	TRBV29-1	TRBD1	TRBJ2-7	once